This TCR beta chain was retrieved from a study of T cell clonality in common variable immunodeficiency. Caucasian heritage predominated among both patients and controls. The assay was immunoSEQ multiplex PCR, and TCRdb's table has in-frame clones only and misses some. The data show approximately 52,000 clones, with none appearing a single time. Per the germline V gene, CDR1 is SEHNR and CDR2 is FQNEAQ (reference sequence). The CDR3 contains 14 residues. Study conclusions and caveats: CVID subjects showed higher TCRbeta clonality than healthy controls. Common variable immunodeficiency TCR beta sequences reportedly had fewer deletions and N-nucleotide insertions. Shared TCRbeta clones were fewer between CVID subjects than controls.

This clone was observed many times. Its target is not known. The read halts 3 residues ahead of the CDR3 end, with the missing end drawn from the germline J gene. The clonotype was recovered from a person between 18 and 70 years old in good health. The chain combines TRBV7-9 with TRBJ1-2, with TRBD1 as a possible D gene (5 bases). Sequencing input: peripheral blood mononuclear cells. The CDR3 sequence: CASSLDRKEGGYTF. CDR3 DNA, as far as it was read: TGTGCCAGCAGCCTTGACAGAAAAGAGGGGGGC.